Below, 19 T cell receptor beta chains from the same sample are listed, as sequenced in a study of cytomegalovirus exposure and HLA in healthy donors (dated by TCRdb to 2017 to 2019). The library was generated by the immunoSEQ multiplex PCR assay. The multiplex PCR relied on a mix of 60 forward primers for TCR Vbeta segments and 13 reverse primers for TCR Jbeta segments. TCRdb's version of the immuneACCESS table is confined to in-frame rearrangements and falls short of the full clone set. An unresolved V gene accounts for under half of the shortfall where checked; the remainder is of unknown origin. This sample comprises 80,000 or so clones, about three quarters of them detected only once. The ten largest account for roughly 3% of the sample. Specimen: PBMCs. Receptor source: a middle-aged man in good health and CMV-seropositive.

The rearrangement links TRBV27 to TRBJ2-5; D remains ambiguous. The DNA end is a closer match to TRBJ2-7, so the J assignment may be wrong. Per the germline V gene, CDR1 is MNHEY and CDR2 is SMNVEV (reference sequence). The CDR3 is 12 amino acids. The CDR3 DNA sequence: TGTGCCAGTCTGTTCCTCGACTACGAGCAGTACTTC. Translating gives CASLFLDYEQYF.

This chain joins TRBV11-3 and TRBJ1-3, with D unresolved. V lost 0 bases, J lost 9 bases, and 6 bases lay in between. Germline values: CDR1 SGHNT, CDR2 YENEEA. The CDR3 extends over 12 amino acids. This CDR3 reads CASSLEISTIYF. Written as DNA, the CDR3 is TGTGCCAGCAGCTTAGAAATATCCACCATATATTTT.

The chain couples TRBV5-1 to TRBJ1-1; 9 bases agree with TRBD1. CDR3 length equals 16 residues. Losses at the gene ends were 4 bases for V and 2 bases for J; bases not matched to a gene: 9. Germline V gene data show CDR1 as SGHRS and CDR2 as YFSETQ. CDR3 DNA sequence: TGCGCCAGCAGCAGACAGCTACAGGGGGCTAACACTGAAGCTTTCTTT. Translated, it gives CASSRQLQGANTEAFF.

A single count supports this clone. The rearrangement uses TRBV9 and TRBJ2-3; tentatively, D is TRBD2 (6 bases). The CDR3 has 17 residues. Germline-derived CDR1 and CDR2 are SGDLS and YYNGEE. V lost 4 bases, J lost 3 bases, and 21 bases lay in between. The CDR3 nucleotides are TGTGCCAGCAGCCAAGGGGACTCTCGAACCGGTACAGATACGCAGTATTTT. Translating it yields CASSQGDSRTGTDTQYF.

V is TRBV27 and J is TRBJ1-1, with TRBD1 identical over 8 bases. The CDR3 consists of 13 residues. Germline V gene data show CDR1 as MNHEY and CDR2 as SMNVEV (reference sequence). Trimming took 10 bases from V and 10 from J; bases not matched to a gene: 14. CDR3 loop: CATWTGSTLRAFF. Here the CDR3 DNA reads TGTGCCACTTGGACAGGGTCAACCTTAAGAGCTTTCTTT.

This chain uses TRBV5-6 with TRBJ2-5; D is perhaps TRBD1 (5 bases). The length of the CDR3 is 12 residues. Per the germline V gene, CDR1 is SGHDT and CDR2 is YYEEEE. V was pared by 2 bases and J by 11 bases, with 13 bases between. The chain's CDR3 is CASSLIPTEQYF. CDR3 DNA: TGTGCCAGCAGCTTAATCCCGACAGAGCAGTACTTC.

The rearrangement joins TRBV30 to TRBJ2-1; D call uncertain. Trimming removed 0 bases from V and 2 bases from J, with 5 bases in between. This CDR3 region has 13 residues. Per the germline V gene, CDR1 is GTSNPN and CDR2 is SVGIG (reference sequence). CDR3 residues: CAWSVHTYNEQFF. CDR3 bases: TGTGCCTGGAGTGTACACACCTACAATGAGCAGTTCTTC. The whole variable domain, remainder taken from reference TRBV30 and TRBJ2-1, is SQTIHQWPATLVQPVGSPLSLECTVEGTSNPNLYWYRQAAGRGLQLLFYSVGIGQISSEVPQNLSASRPQDRQFILSSKKLLLSDSGFYLCAWSVHTYNEQFFGPGTRLTVL.

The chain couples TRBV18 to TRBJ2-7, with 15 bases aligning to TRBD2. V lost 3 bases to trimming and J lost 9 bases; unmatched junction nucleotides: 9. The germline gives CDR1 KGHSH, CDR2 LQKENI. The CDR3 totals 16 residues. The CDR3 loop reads CASSPGLAGGRNGQYF. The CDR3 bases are TGTGCCAGCTCACCGGGACTAGCGGGAGGAAGGAACGGGCAGTACTTC.

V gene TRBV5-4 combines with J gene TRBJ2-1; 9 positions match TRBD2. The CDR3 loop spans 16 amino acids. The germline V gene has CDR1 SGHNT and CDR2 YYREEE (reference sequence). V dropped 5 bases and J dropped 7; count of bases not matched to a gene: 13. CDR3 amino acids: CASSPSPQREVNEQFF. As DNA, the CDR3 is TGTGCCAGCAGTCCCTCCCCACAGCGGGAGGTAAATGAGCAGTTCTTC. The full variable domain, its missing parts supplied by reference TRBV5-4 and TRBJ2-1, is ETGVTQSPTHLIKTRGQQVTLRCSSQSGHNTVSWYQQALGQGPQFIFQYYREEENGRGNFPPRFSGLQFPNYSSELNVNALELDDSALYLCASSPSPQREVNEQFFGPGTRLTVL.

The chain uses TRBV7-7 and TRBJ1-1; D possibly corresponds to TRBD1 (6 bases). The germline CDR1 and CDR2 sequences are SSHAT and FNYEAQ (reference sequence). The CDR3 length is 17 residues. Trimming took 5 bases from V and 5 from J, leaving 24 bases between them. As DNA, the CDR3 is TGTGCCAGCAGCAGTAACAGGGCTGGACCCCCCGGGACTGAAGCTTTCTTT. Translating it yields CASSSNRAGPPGTEAFF.

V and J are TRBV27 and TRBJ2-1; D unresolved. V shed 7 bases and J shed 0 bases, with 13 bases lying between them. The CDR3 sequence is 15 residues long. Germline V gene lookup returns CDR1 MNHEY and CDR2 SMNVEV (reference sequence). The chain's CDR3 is CASTIRVSSYNEQFF. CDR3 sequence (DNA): TGTGCCAGCACAATCCGGGTGAGCTCCTACAATGAGCAGTTCTTC.

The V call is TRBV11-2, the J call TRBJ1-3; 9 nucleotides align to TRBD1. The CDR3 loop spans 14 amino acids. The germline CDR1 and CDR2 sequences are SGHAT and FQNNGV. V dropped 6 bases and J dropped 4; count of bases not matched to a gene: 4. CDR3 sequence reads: CASRNTGGGNTIYF. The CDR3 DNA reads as TGTGCCAGCAGAAATACAGGGGGCGGAAACACCATATATTTT.

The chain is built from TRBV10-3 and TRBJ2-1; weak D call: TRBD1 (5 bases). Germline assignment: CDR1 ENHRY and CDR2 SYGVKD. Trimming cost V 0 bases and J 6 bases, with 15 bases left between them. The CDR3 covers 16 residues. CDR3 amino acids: CAISESARERANEQFF. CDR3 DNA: TGTGCCATCAGTGAGTCCGCCAGGGAAAGAGCCAATGAGCAGTTCTTC.

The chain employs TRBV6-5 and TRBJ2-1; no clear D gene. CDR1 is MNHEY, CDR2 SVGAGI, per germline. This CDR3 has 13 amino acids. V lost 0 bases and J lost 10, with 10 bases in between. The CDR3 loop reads CASSYSGYLEQFF. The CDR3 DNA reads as TGTGCCAGCAGTTACTCGGGCTATTTAGAGCAGTTCTTC.

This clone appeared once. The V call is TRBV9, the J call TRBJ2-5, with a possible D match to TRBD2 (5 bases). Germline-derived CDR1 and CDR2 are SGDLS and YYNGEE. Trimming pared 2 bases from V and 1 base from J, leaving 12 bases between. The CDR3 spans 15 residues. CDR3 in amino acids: CASSVLSGAQETQYF. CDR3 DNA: TGTGCCAGCAGCGTTCTCAGCGGAGCCCAAGAGACCCAGTACTTC.

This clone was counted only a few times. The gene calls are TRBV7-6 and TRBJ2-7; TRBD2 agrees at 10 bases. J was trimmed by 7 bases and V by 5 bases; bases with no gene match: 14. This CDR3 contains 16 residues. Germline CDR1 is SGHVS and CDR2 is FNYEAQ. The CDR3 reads CASSLRLAGDHFEQYF. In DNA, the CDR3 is TGTGCCAGCAGCCTCCGTCTAGCGGGGGATCACTTTGAGCAGTACTTC.

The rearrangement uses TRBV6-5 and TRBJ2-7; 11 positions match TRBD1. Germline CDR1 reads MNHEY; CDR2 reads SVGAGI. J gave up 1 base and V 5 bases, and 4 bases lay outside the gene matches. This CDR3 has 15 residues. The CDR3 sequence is CASSNRDRGSYEQYF. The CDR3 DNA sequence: TGTGCCAGCAGTAACCGGGACAGGGGGTCCTACGAGCAGTACTTC.

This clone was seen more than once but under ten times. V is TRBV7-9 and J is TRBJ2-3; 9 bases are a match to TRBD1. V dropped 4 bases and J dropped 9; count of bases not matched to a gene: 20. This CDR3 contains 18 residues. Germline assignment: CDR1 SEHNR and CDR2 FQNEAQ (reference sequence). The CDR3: CASSSPTGTGIPARTQYF. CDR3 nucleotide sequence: TGTGCCAGCAGCTCACCGACTGGGACAGGGATCCCCGCAAGGACGCAGTATTTT.

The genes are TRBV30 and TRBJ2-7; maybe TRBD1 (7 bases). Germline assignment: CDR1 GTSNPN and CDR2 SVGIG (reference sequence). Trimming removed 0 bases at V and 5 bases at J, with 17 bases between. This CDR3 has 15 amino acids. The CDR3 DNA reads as TGTGCCTGGAGTGTCCCTAGCAGGGGGGTCGACGAGCAGTACTTC. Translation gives CAWSVPSRGVDEQYF.